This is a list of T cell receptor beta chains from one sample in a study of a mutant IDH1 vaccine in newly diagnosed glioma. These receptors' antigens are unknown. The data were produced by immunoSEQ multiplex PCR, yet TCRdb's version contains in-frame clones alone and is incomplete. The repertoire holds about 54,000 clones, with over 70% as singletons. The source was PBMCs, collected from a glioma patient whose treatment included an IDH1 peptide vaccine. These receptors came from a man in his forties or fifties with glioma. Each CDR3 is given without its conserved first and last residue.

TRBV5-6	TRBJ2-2	ASSFMVGELF
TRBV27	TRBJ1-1	ASSQGQENTEAF
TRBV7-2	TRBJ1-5	ASRPGGSAGNQPQH
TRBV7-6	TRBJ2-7	ASSLLAGVFNEQY
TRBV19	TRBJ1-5	ASSFGPAGGSSQPQH
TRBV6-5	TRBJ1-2	ASSPTGRGYT
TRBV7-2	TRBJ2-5	ASTPDVETQY
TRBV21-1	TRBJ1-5	ASSKGKHRSNQPQH
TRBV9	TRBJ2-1	ASSVRGTGGFSSYNEQF
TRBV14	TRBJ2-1	ASSHKTEYNEQF